This T cell receptor (beta chain) came from a study of CD8+ T cells in alopecia areata. The overall study: The drug, oral tofacitinib, was given to treated patients at 5 to 10 mg twice daily. Whole-study results and caveats: For patients receiving tofacitinib, scalp clonality and expanded CD8+ clones among the top 100 significantly decreased. It was lesional scalp, especially alopecia totalis/universalis, that showed higher clonality than normal scalp. Among patients, TCR sharing was less clear than in mice, a difference possibly due in part to HLA diversity in the patient population.

Treatment defined: oral pan-JAK inhibitor, 5-10 mg twice daily. Remarks on this clone: The antigen is undetermined.

As the sequencing template, cDNA was produced by extracting RNA and reverse transcribing it. The repertoire was sequenced with immunoSEQ multiplex PCR; TCRdb's copy has only in-frame clones and lacks some. The profile covers a few hundred thousand clones, with more than 30% appearing a single time and 0.48% taken by the ten largest. This TCR came from a human donor with alopecia areata. Sequencing used CD4+ T cells sorted from blood, obtained around week 34, from a patient treated with tofacitinib.

The CDR3 DNA reads as TGCGCCAGCAGCTCTGAGGGAAAGGGGTACAATGAGCAGTTCTTC. Translating gives CASSSEGKGYNEQFF. The chain carries TRBV5-1 and TRBJ2-1; D is possibly TRBD1 or TRBD2 (5 bases each). The CDR3 is made up of 15 amino acids. From germline, CDR1 is SGHRS and CDR2 YFSETQ. V lost 3 bases, J lost 4 bases, and 14 bases lay in between.